This TCR beta chain was retrieved from a study of T cells in localized non-small cell lung cancer. Study-wide findings and caveats: Higher adjacent-lung clonality was associated with shorter survival. The greatest T cell clonality was found in uninvolved adjacent lung (higher than in tumor). It remains possible that heterogeneity exists, since only one tumor region was sequenced. In adjacent lung, a median around 55 of the top 100 tumor clones were found.

Sequenced by immunoSEQ multiplex PCR; TCRdb stores in-frame clones only, minus some. The table includes about 59,000 clones, around 90% detected once. The CDR3 is made up of 13 amino acids. V was clipped by 6 bases and J by 0 bases, with 8 bases between them. Germline CDR1 SGHTA, CDR2 FQGTGA. With respect to this clone: Its antigen is currently unknown.

Sequences were derived from peripheral blood, sampled before any cancer treatment. This receptor was identified in a man aged 40 to 70 with stage I squamous cell lung carcinoma. The chain has TRBV7-3 and TRBJ1-1, with D hard to call. The CDR3 is CASSITMNTEAFF. CDR3 nucleotides: TGTGCCAGCAGTATAACCATGAACACTGAAGCTTTCTTT.